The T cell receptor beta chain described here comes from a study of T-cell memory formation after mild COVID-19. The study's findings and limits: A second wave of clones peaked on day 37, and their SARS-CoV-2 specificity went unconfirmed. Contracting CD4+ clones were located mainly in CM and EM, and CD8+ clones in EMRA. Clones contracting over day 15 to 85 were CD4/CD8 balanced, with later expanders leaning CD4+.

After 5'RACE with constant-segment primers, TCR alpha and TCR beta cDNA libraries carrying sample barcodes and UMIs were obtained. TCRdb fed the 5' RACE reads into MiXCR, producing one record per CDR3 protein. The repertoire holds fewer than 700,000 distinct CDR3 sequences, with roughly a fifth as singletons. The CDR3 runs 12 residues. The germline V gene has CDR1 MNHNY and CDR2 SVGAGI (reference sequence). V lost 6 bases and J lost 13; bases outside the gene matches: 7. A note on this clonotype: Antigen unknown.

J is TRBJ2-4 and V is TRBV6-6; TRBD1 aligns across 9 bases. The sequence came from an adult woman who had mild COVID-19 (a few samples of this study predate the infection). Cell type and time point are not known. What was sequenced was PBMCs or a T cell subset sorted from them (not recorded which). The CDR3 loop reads CASRGGQGDQYF. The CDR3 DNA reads TGTGCCAGCAGGGGGGGACAGGGCGACCAGTACTTC.